A selection of T cell receptor beta chains follows, all from one sample in a study of shared clonotypes between healthy human individuals. This table comes from immunoSEQ multiplex PCR, and its TCRdb copy is limited to in-frame clones, with some not included. The sample yields about 600,000 clones, around 97% seen once. The sequencing input was naive CD4+ T cells sorted from blood. The receptors shown here come from a woman aged 25 to 45 in good health. Both conserved end residues are part of each CDR3. A D gene is named only where the DNA matches it firmly. Size tells how often a clone was seen (once, few, many) or the class of an expanded clone, and some rows leave it out.

>TRBJ2-7|TRBV6-6|once|TRBD1
CASSLSGQGAYEQYF
TGTGCCAGCAGCCTTTCTGGACAGGGGGCGTACGAGCAGTACTTC
>TRBJ2-1|TRBV6-5|.|TRBD2
CASSAPGLGEQFF
TGTGCCAGCAGTGCGCCGGGACTAGGTGAGCAGTTCTTC
>TRBJ2-2|TRBV9|.|.
CASSVGQGGTGELFF
TGTGCCAGCAGCGTAGGCCAGGGCGGCACCGGGGAGCTGTTTTTT
>TRBJ2-7|TRBV7-9|.|TRBD2
CASRGLAGGRPYEQYF
TGTGCCAGCAGGGGACTAGCGGGAGGCCGCCCCTACGAGCAGTACTTC
>TRBJ2-7|TRBV5-1|.|TRBD1
CASRMDEAGGPYEQYF
TGCGCCAGCAGAATGGACGAAGCAGGGGGCCCCTACGAGCAGTACTTC
>TRBJ1-4|TRBV6-1|.|TRBD1
CASSGRQGWNEKLFF
TGTGCCAGCAGTGGAAGACAGGGATGGAATGAAAAACTGTTTTTT
>TRBJ2-3|TRBV18|.|.
CASSDQTGSTDTQYF
TGTGCCAGCTCAGACCAAACGGGAAGCACAGATACGCAGTATTTT
>TRBJ2-5|TRBV7-6|.|TRBD2
CASSSSGRAQETQYF
TGTGCCAGCAGCTCTAGCGGGAGGGCCCAAGAGACCCAGTACTTC
>TRBJ2-1|TRBV25-1|.|.
CASSDSGGHNEQFF
TGTGCCAGCAGTGATAGCGGAGGCCACAATGAGCAGTTCTTC
>TRBJ2-3|TRBV10-3|.|.
CAISEGEGRTDTQYF
TGTGCCATCAGTGAGGGCGAGGGGAGGACAGATACGCAGTATTTT
>TRBJ1-2|TRBV28|.|.
CASSTAGPYGYTF
TGTGCCAGCAGTACCGCAGGGCCCTATGGCTACACCTTC
>TRBJ1-2|TRBV29-1|.|.
CSVLSGGYTF
TGCAGCGTCCTAAGTGGAGGCTACACCTTC
>TRBJ1-1|TRBV18|.|.
CASSPGATVPEAFF
TGTGCCAGCTCACCCGGGGCGACAGTCCCTGAAGCTTTCTTT
>TRBJ2-7|TRBV5-6|.|TRBD1
CASSPRGQGGYEQYF
TGTGCCAGCAGCCCTAGGGGACAGGGGGGATACGAGCAGTACTTC
>TRBJ2-3|TRBV7-9|.|TRBD1
CASRSAGGLADTQYF
TGTGCCAGCAGGTCCGCAGGGGGTCTGGCAGATACGCAGTATTTT
>TRBJ2-5|TRBV7-6|.|.
CASSFERGQETQYF
TGTGCCAGCAGCTTCGAAAGGGGCCAAGAGACCCAGTACTTC
>TRBJ2-1|TRBV27|.|TRBD2
CASSFSPQSAGAYNEQFF
TGTGCCAGCAGTTTTTCCCCCCAATCAGCGGGAGCCTACAATGAGCAGTTCTTC
>TRBJ2-7|TRBV28|.|.
CASSFVAGNYEQYF
TGTGCCAGCAGTTTTGTGGCAGGCAACTACGAGCAGTACTTC
>TRBJ2-2|TRBV5-1|once|TRBD2
CASSVSGSYFTGELFF
TGCGCCAGCAGCGTTAGCGGGAGCTACTTCACCGGGGAGCTGTTTTTT
>TRBJ2-1|TRBV19|once|.
CASSIDLQGYNEQFF
TGTGCCAGTAGTATCGACTTGCAGGGCTACAATGAGCAGTTCTTC
>TRBJ2-6|TRBV2|once|.
CASSAPRPAGANVLTF
TGTGCCAGCAGTGCCCCTCGACCGGCAGGGGCCAACGTCCTGACTTTC
>TRBJ2-7|TRBV4-1|.|.
CASSQVPPHEQYF
TGCGCCAGCAGCCAAGTACCGCCCCACGAGCAGTACTTC
>TRBJ1-2|TRBV7-9|.|TRBD1
CASSLGGQISFYGYTF
TGTGCCAGCAGCTTAGGGGGACAGATATCCTTCTATGGCTACACCTTC
>TRBJ1-5|TRBV28|few|.
CASSLYRSNQPQHF
TGTGCCAGCAGTTTGTACAGATCCAATCAGCCCCAGCATTTT
>TRBJ2-2|TRBV2|.|TRBD2
CASNEGVAGNTGELFF
TGTGCCAGCAATGAGGGGGTAGCGGGAAACACCGGGGAGCTGTTTTTT
>TRBJ2-1|TRBV19|.|.
CASSPSVRDSSYNEQFF
TGTGCCAGTAGTCCCTCAGTCCGGGACTCCTCCTACAATGAGCAGTTCTTC
>TRBJ2-5|TRBV23-1|.|.
CASSQSIRGETQYF
TGCGCCAGCAGTCAATCGATCAGAGGGGAGACCCAGTACTTC
>TRBJ1-4|TRBV20-1|.|.
CSRKTNEKLFF
TGCAGTAGGAAGACTAATGAAAAACTGTTTTTT
>TRBJ1-1|TRBV28|.|.
CASIPGGHHTEAFF
TGTGCCAGCATTCCGGGGGGCCACCACACTGAAGCTTTCTTT
>TRBJ2-1|TRBV5-1|.|TRBD2
CASSQSAGRANEQFF
TGCGCCAGCAGCCAATCGGCCGGGAGGGCCAATGAGCAGTTCTTC
>TRBJ2-7|TRBV10-1|.|.
CASSESGASRVYEQYF
TGCGCCAGCAGTGAGTCTGGGGCTAGTCGGGTCTACGAGCAGTACTTC
>TRBJ2-5|TRBV7-9|.|.
CASSRGPETQYF
TGTGCCAGCAGCAGGGGCCCAGAGACCCAGTACTTC
>TRBJ1-5|TRBV30|.|.
CAWSVQGDQPQHF
TGTGCCTGGAGTGTACAGGGTGATCAGCCCCAGCATTTT
>TRBJ1-5|TRBV2|.|.
CASSELPGAGNNQPQHF
TGTGCCAGCAGTGAACTCCCGGGGGCGGGCAACAATCAGCCCCAGCATTTT
>TRBJ1-1|TRBV19|.|TRBD1
CASSLGTGREKYTEAFF
TGTGCCAGTAGTCTCGGGACAGGGAGGGAGAAGTACACTGAAGCTTTCTTT
>TRBJ2-1|TRBV27|.|.
CASSFVDSPAWGEQFF
TGTGCCAGCAGTTTCGTGGACAGCCCTGCGTGGGGTGAGCAGTTCTTC
>TRBJ2-5|TRBV7-9|.|TRBD2
CASSFSGRETQYF
TGTGCCAGCAGCTTTAGCGGGAGGGAGACCCAGTACTTC
>TRBJ2-7|TRBV5-6|.|.
CASSLFGRASYEQYF
TGTGCCAGCAGCTTGTTCGGGCGGGCCTCTTACGAGCAGTACTTC
>TRBJ1-4|TRBV4-1|.|TRBD1
CASSQGSGQGLEKLFF
TGCGCCAGCAGCCAAGGATCGGGACAGGGACTTGAAAAACTGTTTTTT
>TRBJ2-7|TRBV7-4|.|.
CASSFNNYEQYF
TGTGCCAGCAGCTTCAACAACTACGAGCAGTACTTC
>TRBJ2-2|TRBV11-2|.|TRBD2
CASSLGLAPGELFF
TGTGCCAGCAGCTTGGGACTAGCTCCCGGGGAGCTGTTTTTT
>TRBJ1-4|TRBV6-5|.|.
CASSYGGLMGEKLFF
TGTGCCAGCAGTTATGGCGGGCTGATGGGTGAAAAACTGTTTTTT
>TRBJ2-6|TRBV28|.|TRBD1
CASSGSGGPSGANVLTF
TGTGCCAGCAGCGGTTCAGGGGGACCCTCTGGGGCCAACGTCCTGACTTTC
>TRBJ2-2|TRBV5-5|once|TRBD2
CASSLLAGASGELFF
TGTGCCAGCAGCTTACTAGCGGGAGCTTCCGGGGAGCTGTTTTTT
>TRBJ2-1|TRBV5-1|.|TRBD2
CASSLVLAGVYEQFF
TGCGCCAGCAGCTTGGTCCTAGCGGGAGTCTATGAGCAGTTCTTC
>TRBJ2-2|TRBV5-1|.|TRBD1
CASSLMTGSAGELFF
TGCGCCAGCAGCTTGATGACAGGGTCGGCCGGGGAGCTGTTTTTT
>TRBJ1-5|TRBV28|.|.
CASSLQRHSNQPQHF
TGTGCCAGCAGTTTACAGCGGCATAGCAATCAGCCCCAGCATTTT
>TRBJ1-5|TRBV7-9|few|.
CASSFGDQPQHF
TGTGCCAGCAGCTTTGGTGATCAGCCCCAGCATTTT
>TRBJ1-2|TRBV18|.|.
CASSPEVNYGYTF
TGTGCCAGCTCACCTGAGGTTAACTATGGCTACACCTTC
>TRBJ1-5|TRBV2|.|.
CASSEARGGQPQHF
TGTGCCAGCAGTGAAGCGCGCGGGGGCCAGCCCCAGCATTTT
>TRBJ1-2|TRBV5-1|.|.
CASSKLPGLLTEGYTF
TGCGCCAGCAGCAAGTTACCGGGACTCCTCACGGAGGGCTACACCTTC
>TRBJ2-7|TRBV7-9|.|TRBD2
CASRRASGTTYEQYF
TGTGCCAGCAGACGGGCTAGCGGGACCACCTACGAGCAGTACTTC
>TRBJ1-4|TRBV4-2|.|.
CASSQETHEKLFF
TGTGCCAGCAGCCAAGAAACCCATGAAAAACTGTTTTTT
>TRBJ2-1|TRBV20-1|once|.
CSASGYNEQFF
TGCAGTGCTAGCGGGTACAATGAGCAGTTCTTC
>TRBJ1-5|TRBV19|.|.
CASSIGRFNQPQHF
TGTGCCAGTAGTATAGGGCGGTTCAATCAGCCCCAGCATTTT